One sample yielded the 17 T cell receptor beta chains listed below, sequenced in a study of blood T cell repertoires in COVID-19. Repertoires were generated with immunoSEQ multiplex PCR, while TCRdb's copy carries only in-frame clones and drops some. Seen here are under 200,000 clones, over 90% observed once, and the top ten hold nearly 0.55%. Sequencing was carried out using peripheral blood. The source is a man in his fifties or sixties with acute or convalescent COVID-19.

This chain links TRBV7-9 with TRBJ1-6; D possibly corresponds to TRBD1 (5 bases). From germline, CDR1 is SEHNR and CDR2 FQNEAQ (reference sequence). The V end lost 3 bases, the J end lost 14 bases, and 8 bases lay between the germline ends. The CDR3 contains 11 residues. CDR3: CASSFSDTLHF. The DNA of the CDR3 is TGTGCCAGCAGCTTCTCGGACACCCTCCACTTT.

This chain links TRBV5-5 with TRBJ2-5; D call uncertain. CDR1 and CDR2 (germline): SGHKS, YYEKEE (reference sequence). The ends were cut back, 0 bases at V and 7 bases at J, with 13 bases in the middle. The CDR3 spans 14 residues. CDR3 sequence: CASSLANASPTQYF. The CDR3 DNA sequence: TGTGCCAGCAGCTTGGCCAACGCGAGCCCGACCCAGTACTTC. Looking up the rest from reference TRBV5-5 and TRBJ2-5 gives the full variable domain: DAGVTQSPTHLIKTRGQQVTLRCSPISGHKSVSWYQQVLGQGPQFIFQYYEKEERGRGNFPDRFSARQFPNYSSELNVNALLLGDSALYLCASSLANASPTQYFGPGTRLLVL.

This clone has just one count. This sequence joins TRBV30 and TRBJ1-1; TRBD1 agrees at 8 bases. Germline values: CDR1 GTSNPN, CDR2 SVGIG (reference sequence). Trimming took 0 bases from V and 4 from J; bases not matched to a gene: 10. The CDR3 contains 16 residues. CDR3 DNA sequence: TGTGCCTGGAGTGTACTACAGGGGGTGGGAAGCACTGAAGCTTTCTTT. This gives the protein CAWSVLQGVGSTEAFF.

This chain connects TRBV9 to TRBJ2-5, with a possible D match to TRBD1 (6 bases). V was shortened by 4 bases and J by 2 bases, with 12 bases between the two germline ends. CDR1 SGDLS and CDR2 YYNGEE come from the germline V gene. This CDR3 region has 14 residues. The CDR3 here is CASSTGKWQETQYF. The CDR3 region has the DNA TGTGCCAGCAGCACAGGGAAGTGGCAAGAGACCCAGTACTTC.

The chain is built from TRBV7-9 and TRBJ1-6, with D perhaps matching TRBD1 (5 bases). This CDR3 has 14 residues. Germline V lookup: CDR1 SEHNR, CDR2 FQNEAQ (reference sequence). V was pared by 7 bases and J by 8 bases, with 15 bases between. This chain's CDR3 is CASIAKGRDSPLHF. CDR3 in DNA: TGTGCCAGCATTGCAAAAGGCAGGGATTCACCCCTCCACTTT. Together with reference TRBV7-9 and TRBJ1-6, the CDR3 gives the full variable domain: DTGVSQNPRHKITKRGQNVTFRCDPISEHNRLYWYRQTLGQGPEFLTYFQNEAQLEKSRLLSDRFSAERPKGSFSTLEIQRTEQGDSAMYLCASIAKGRDSPLHFGNGTRLTVT.

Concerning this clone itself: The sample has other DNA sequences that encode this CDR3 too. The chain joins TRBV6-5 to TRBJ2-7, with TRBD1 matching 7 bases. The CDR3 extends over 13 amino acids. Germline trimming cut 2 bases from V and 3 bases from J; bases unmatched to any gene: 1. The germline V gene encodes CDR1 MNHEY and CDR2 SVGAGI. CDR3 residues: CASSYRQGYEQYV. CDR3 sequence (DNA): TGTGCCAGCAGTTACCGACAGGGCTACGAGCAGTACGTC.

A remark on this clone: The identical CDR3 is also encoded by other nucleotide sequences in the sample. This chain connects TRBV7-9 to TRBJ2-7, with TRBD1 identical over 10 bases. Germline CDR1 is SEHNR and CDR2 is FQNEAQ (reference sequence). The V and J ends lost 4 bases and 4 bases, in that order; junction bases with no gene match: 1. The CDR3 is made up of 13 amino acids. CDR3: CASSWGQGYEQYF. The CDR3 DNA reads TGTGCCAGCAGCTGGGGACAGGGGTACGAGCAGTACTTC.

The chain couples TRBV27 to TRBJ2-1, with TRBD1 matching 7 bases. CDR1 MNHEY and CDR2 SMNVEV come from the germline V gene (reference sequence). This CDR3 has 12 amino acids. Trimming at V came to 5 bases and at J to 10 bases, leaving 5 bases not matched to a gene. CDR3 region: CASSHQGQEQFF. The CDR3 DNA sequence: TGTGCCAGCAGTCACCAGGGACAGGAGCAGTTCTTC.

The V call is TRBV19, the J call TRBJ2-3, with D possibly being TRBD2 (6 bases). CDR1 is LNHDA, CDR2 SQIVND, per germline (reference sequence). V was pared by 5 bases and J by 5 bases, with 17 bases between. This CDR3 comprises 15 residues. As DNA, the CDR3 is TGTGCCAGTAGTTTGGCAGGATTGGGAGGAGATACGCAGTATTTT. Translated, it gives CASSLAGLGGDTQYF.

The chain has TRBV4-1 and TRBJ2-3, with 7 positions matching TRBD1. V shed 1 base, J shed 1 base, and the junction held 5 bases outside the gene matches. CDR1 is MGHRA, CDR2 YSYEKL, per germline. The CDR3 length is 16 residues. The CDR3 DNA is TGCGCCAGCAGCCAAGCAGGGGGTTTGGGCACAGATACGCAGTATTTT. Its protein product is CASSQAGGLGTDTQYF.

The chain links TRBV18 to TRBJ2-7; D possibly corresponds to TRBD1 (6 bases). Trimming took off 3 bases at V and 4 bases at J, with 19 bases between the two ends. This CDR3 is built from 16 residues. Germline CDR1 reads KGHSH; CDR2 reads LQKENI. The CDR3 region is CASSPDSHLKLYEQYF. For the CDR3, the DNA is TGTGCCAGCTCACCGGACAGCCACCTGAAACTGTACGAGCAGTACTTC.

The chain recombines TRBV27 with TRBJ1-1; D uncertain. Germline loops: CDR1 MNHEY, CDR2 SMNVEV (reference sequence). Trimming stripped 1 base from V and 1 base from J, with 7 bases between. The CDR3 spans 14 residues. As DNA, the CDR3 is TGTGCCAGCAGTTTATGGGCTGGGAACACTGAAGCTTTCTTT. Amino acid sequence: CASSLWAGNTEAFF.

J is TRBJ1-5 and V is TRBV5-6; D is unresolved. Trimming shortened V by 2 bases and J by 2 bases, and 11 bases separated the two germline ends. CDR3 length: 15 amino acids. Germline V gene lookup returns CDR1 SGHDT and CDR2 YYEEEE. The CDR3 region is CASSFGGGRNQPQHF. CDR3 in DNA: TGTGCCAGCAGCTTTGGAGGAGGGCGCAATCAGCCCCAGCATTTT.

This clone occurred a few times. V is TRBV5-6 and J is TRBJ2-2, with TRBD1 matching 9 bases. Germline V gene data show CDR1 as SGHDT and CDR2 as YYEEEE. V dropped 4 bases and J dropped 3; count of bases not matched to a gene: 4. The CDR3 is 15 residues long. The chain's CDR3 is CASSPRTGDTGELFF. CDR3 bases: TGTGCCAGCAGCCCCAGGACAGGGGACACCGGGGAGCTGTTTTTT.

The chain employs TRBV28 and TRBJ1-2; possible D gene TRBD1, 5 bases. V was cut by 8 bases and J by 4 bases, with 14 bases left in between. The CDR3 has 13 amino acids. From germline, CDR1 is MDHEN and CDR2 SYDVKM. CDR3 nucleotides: TGTGCCAGCGGTCGGCAGGGAATCTATGGCTACACCTTC. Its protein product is CASGRQGIYGYTF.

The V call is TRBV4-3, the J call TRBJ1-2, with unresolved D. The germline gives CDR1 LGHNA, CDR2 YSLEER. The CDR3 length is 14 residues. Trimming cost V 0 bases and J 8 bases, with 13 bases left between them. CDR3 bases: TGCGCCAGCAGCCAAGATCTAGCGGGGAAGGGCTACACCTTC. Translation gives CASSQDLAGKGYTF.

As DNA, the CDR3 is TGCGCCAGCAGCTTGTACGGACAACGCACAGATACGCAGTATTTT. This encodes CASSLYGQRTDTQYF. The chain links TRBV5-1 to TRBJ2-3; weak D call: TRBD1 (5 bases). The CDR3 covers 15 residues. The V gene lost 1 base and the J gene lost 1 base, with 10 bases spanning the gap. CDR1 is SGHRS and CDR2 is YFSETQ in the germline V gene.